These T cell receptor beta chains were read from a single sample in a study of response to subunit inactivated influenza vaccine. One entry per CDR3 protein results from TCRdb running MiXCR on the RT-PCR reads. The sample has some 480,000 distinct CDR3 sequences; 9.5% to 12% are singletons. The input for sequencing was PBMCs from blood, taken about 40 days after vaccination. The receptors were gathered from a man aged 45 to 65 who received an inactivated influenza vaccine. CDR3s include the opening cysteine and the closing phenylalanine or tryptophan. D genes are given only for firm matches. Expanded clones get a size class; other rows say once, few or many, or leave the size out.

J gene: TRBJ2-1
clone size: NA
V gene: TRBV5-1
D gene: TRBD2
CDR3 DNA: TGCGCCAGCAGCCCGGGACTAGCGGGGGTCGCCTTTGGTGAGCAGTTCTTC
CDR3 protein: CASSPGLAGVAFGEQFF

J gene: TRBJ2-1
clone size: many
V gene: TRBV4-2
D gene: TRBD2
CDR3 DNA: TGTGCCAGCAGCCAAGATCCTAGCGGGAGCTTTGAGCAGTTCTTC
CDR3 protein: CASSQDPSGSFEQFF

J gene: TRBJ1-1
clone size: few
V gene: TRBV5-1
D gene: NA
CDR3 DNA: TGCGCCAGCAGCTTGGGGGCGGGCCGGTACACTGAAGCTTTCTTT
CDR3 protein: CASSLGAGRYTEAFF

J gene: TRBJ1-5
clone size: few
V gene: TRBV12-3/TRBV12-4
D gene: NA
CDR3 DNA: TGTGCCAGCAGTCTGGTGGAACATCAGCCCCAGCATTTT
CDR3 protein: CASSLVEHQPQHF

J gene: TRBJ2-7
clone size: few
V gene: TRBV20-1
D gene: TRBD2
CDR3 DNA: TGCAGTGCTAGTCAAAGCGGGAGGTTATACGAGCAGTACTTC
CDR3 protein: CSASQSGRLYEQYF

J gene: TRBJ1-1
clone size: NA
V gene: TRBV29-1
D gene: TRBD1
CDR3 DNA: TGCAGCGTAAAAGACAGGGGGCAGAACACTGAAGCTTTCTTT
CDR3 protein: CSVKDRGQNTEAFF

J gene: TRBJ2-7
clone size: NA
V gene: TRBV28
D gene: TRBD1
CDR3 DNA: TGTGCCAGCACCGTAATGACAGGGGTTTCCTACGAGCAGTACTTC
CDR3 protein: CASTVMTGVSYEQYF

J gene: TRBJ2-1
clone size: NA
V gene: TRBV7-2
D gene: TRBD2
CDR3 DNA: TGTGCCAGCAGCGTGACTAGCGGGGGGGCCAATGAGCAGTTCTTC
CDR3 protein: CASSVTSGGANEQFF

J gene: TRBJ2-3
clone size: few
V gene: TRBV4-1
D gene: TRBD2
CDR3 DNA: TGCGCCAGCAGCCAAGATTTGGTAATAGCGGGGGGTAGGTCAAGCACAGATACGCAGTATTTT
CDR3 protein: CASSQDLVIAGGRSSTDTQYF

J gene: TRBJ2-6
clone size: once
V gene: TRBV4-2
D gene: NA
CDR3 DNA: TGTGCCAGCAGCCAATTCCTTTCTGGGGCCAACGTCCTGACTTTC
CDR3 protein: CASSQFLSGANVLTF

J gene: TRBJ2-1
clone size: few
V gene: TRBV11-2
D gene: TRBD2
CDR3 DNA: TGTGCCAGCAGCTTCACTAGCGGGGGCAATGAGCAGTTCTTC
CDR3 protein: CASSFTSGGNEQFF

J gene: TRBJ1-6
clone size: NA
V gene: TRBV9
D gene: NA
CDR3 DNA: TGTGCCAGCAGCATATCCACCGCGGGCAATTCACCCCTCCACTTT
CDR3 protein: CASSISTAGNSPLHF

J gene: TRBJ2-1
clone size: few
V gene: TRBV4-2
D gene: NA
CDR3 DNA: TGTGCCAGCAGCCAAAAGACCGGAGGGGGCGGATCCTACAATGAGCAGTTCTTC
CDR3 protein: CASSQKTGGGGSYNEQFF

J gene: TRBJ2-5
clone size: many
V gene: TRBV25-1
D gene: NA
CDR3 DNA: TGTGCCAGCAGTGAAGGGTTCGAAGAGTTAGAGACCCAGTACTTC
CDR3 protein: CASSEGFEELETQYF

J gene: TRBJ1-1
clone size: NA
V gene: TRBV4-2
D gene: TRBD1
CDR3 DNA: TGTGCCAGCAGCCAAGACCTCGCCTATTGGACAGGGGGCGAAAGGGCTTTCTTT
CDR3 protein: CASSQDLAYWTGGERAFF

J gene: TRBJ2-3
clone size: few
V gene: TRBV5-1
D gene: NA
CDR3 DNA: TGCGCCAGCAGCTTGGGTATAGCATCTAGCACAGATACGCAGTATTTT
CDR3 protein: CASSLGIASSTDTQYF

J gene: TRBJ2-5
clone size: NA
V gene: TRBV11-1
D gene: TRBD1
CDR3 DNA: TGTGCCAGCATCTCCAGAGACAGGGGTGGAAAAGAGACCCAGTACTTC
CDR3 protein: CASISRDRGGKETQYF

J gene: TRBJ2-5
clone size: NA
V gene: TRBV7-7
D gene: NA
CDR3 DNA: TGTGCTAGCAGCGCCGTCCCGATCGGAGAGACCCAGTACTTC
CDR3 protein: CASSAVPIGETQYF

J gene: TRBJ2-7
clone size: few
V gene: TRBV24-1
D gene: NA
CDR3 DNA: TGTGCCACCAGTGATACCCGGCAGAACCCCTACGAGCAGTACTTC
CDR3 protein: CATSDTRQNPYEQYF

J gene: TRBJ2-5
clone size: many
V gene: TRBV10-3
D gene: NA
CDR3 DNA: TGTGCCATCAGGAGTGATGACGGTGGGGAGACCCAGTACTTC
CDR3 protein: CAIRSDDGGETQYF

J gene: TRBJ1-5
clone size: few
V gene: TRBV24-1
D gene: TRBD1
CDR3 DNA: TGTGCCACCAGTGACCCTACAGGGGGAAGCAATCAGCCCCAGCATTTT
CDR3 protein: CATSDPTGGSNQPQHF

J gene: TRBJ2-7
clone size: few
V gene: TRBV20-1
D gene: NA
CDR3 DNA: TGCAGTGCTAGTGCGGGACGGGTCGAGCAGTACTTC
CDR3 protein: CSASAGRVEQYF

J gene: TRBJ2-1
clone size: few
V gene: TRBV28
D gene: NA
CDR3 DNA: TGTGCCAGCAGTTTATATCTAGGTCCCCCCTACAATGAGCAGTTCTTC
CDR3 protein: CASSLYLGPPYNEQFF

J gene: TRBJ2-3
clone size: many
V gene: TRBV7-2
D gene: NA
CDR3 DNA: TGTGCCAGCAGCCTCTGGGGCCTTATCACAGATACGCAGTATTTT
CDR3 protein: CASSLWGLITDTQYF

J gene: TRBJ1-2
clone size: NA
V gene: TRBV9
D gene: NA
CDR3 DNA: TGTGCCAGCAGCCCCGGAGGGGGGGCTGGCTATGGCTACACCTTC
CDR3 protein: CASSPGGGAGYGYTF

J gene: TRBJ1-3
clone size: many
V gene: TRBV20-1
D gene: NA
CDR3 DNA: TGCAGTGCTAGAAATCCCGGCAGGGCTGGAAACACCATATATTTT
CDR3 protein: CSARNPGRAGNTIYF

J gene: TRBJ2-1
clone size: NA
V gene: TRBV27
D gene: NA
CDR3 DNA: TGTGCCAGCGGGTATCGAGGCGGTGAGCAGTTCTTC
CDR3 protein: CASGYRGGEQFF

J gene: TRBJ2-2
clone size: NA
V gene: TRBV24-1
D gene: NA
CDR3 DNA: TGTGCCACCAGTGATCCGGGACATAACACCGGGGAGCTGTTTTTT
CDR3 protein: CATSDPGHNTGELFF

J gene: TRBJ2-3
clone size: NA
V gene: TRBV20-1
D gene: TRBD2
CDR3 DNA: TGCAGTGCTAGAGGACTAGCGGGGGGGCCATATGCAGATACGCAGTATTTT
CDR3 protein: CSARGLAGGPYADTQYF

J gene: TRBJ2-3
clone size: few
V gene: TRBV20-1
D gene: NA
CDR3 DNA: TGCAGTGCTAGAGTCCAGGGGGGGGTCACAGATACGCAGTATTTT
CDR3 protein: CSARVQGGVTDTQYF

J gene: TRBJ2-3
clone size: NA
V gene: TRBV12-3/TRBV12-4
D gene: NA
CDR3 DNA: TGTGCCAGCAGTTCAGGGGCAACTTGGACAGATACGCAGTATTTT
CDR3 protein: CASSSGATWTDTQYF

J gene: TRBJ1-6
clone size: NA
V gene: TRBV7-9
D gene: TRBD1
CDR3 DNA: TGTGCCAGCAGCCGGACTACAGGGGGTGGTAATTCACCCCTCCACTTT
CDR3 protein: CASSRTTGGGNSPLHF

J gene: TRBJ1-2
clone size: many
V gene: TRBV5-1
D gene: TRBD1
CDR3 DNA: TGCGCCAGCAGCTTGGGAGGACAGGCTAACTATGGCTACACCTTC
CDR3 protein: CASSLGGQANYGYTF

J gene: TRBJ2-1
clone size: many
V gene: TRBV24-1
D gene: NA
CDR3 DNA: TGTGCCACCGAAACCGGGACCACAACCTACAATGAGCAGTTCTTC
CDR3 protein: CATETGTTTYNEQFF

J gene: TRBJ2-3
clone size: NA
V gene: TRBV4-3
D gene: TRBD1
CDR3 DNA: TGCGCCAGCAGCCTAATCGGGACAGGCCAATTCACAGATACGCAGTATTTT
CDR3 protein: CASSLIGTGQFTDTQYF

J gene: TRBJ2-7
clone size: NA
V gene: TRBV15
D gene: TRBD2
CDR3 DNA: TGTGCCACCAGCAGAGGATCGAGCGGGGGCATCGAGCAGTACTTC
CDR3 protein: CATSRGSSGGIEQYF

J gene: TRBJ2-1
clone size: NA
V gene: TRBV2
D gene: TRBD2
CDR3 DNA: TGTGCCAGCAGTGAACACAGCGGGGTTGGGAATGAGCAGTTCTTC
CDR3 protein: CASSEHSGVGNEQFF

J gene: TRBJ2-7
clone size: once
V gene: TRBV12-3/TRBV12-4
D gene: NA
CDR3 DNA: TGTGCCAGCAGTTTAGTCTCCGGGGGACCCTACGAGCAGTACTTC
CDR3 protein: CASSLVSGGPYEQYF

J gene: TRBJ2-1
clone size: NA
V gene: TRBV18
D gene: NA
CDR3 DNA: TGTGCCAGCTCACCACGGGAGTTCAATGAGCAGTTCTTC
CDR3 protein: CASSPREFNEQFF

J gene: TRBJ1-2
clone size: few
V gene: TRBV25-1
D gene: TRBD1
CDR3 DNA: TGTGCCAGCAGTGCCGCAGGGACAGCCGGTGGCTACACCTTC
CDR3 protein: CASSAAGTAGGYTF

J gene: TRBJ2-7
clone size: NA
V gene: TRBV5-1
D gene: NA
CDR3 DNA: TGCGCCAGCAGCGACTCCGGCGGGGGCGGCGAGCAGTACTTC
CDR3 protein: CASSDSGGGGEQYF

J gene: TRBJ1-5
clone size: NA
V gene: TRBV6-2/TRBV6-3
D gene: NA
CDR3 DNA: TGTGCCAGCAGTTCGCGCGCCGTCAATCAGCCCCAGCATTTT
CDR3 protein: CASSSRAVNQPQHF

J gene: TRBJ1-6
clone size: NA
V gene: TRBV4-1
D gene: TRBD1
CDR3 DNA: TGCGCCAGCAGCCAAGATGTGTTAAGGACAGGGGATTCACCCCTCCACTTT
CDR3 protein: CASSQDVLRTGDSPLHF

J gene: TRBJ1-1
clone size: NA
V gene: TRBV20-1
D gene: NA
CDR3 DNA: TGCAGTGCTAGGACCCTGGACCCAAACACTGAAGCTTTCTTT
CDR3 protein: CSARTLDPNTEAFF

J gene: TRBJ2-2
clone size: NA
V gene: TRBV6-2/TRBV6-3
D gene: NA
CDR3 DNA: TGTGCCAGCAGTTACTCGATGAAGTCGGAAGGGGAGCTGTTTTTT
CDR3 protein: CASSYSMKSEGELFF

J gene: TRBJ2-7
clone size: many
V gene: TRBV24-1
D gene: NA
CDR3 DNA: TGTGCCACCGGCAACGAGCAGTACTTC
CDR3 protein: CATGNEQYF

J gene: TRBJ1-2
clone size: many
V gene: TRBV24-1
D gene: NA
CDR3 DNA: TGTGCCACCAGTGAGGGGGCGGACTATGGCTACACCTTC
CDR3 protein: CATSEGADYGYTF

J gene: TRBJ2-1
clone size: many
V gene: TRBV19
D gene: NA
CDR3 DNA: TGTGCCAGTAGTATAGACAGGGTGAATGAGCAGTTCTTC
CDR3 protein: CASSIDRVNEQFF

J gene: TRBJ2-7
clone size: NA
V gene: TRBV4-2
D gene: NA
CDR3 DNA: TGTGCCAGCAGCCAAGCGGAGACCAGATCCTACGAGCAGTACTTC
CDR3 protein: CASSQAETRSYEQYF

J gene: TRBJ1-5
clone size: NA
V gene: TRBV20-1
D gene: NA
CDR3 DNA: TGCAGTGTAGGCAGGTTAAATCAGCCCCAGCATTTT
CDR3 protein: CSVGRLNQPQHF

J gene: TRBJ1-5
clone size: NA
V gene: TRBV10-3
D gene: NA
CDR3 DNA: TGTGCCATCAGCGTCCGGGACACCAATCAGCCCCAGCATTTT
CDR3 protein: CAISVRDTNQPQHF

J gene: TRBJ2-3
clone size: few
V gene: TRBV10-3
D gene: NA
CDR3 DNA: TGTGCCACTAGGGGGACAGATACGCAGTATTTT
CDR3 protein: CATRGTDTQYF

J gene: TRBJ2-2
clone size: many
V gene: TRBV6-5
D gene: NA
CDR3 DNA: TGTGCCAGCAGTTATTTAAGGGTCACCGGGGAGCTGTTTTTT
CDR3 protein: CASSYLRVTGELFF

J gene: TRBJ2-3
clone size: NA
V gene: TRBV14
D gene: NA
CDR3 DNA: TGTGCCAGCAGCCCTAACAGAGATACGCAGTATTTT
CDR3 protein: CASSPNRDTQYF

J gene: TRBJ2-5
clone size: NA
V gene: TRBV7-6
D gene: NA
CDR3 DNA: TGTGCCAGCAGCTTACGAAGGGGAGAAGAGACCCAGTACTTC
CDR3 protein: CASSLRRGEETQYF

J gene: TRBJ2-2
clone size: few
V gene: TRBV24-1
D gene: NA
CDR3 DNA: TGTGCCACCAGTGATTGGGGTAGCGGCGGGGAGCTGTTTTTT
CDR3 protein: CATSDWGSGGELFF

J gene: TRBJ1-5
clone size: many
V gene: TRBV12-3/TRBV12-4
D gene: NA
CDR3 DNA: TGTGCCAGCAGTTTGCGGGGGCGCGGTGTGAATCAGCCCCAGCATTTT
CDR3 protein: CASSLRGRGVNQPQHF

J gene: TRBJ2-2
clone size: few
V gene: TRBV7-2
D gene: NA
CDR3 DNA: TGTGCCAGCAGCTTATCTTCTAGGCCCACCGGGGAGCTGTTTTTT
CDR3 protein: CASSLSSRPTGELFF